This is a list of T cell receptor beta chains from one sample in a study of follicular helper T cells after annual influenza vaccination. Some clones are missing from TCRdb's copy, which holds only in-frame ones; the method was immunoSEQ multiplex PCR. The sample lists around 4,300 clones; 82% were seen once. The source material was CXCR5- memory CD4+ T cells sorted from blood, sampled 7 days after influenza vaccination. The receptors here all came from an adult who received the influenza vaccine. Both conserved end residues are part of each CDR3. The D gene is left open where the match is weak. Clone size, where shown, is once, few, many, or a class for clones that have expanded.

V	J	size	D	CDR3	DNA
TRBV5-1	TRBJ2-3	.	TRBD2	CASSRTSGGGRTDTQYF	TGCGCCAGCAGCAGAACTAGCGGGGGAGGCCGCACAGATACGCAGTATTTT
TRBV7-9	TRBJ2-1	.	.	CAPGGYNEQFF	TGTGCCCCAGGCGGGTACAATGAGCAGTTCTTC
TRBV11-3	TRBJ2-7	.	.	CASSLEGAGFYEQYF	TGTGCCAGCAGCTTAGAAGGGGCGGGCTTCTACGAGCAGTACTTC
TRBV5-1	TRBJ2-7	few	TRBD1	CASSTGGTGAPYEQYF	TGCGCCAGCAGCACAGGGGGAACGGGGGCTCCCTACGAGCAGTACTTC
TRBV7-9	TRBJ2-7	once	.	CASSLRGGDYEQYF	TGTGCCAGCAGCTTAAGAGGGGGGGACTACGAGCAGTACTTC
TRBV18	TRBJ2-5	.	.	CASSPPTATSGETQYF	TGTGCCAGCTCACCACCGACAGCCACCTCGGGGGAGACCCAGTACTTC
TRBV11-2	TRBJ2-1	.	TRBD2	CASSPSGGGYNEQFF	TGTGCCAGCAGCCCAAGCGGGGGGGGTTACAATGAGCAGTTCTTC
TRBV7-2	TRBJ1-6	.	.	CASSLEQRTLHF	TGTGCCAGCAGCTTAGAGCAGCGGACCCTCCACTTT
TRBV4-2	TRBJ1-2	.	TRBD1	CASSQEGTGLHGYTF	TGTGCCAGCAGCCAAGAAGGGACAGGGCTCCATGGCTACACCTTC
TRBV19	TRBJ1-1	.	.	CASTPLKENTEAFF	TGTGCCAGTACCCCGCTGAAGGAGAACACTGAAGCTTTCTTT
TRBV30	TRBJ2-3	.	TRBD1	CAWQQGASTDTQYF	TGTGCCTGGCAACAGGGGGCTAGCACAGATACGCAGTATTTT
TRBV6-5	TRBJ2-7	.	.	CASSSYQGTYEQYF	TGTGCCAGCAGTTCCTACCAGGGAACCTACGAGCAGTACTTC
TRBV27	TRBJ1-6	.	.	CASSFRGEPYNSPLHF	TGTGCCAGCAGTTTCAGGGGTGAACCCTATAATTCACCCCTCCACTTT
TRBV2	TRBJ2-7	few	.	CASGPLYPSYEQYF	TGTGCCAGCGGGCCGCTGTACCCCTCCTACGAGCAGTACTTC
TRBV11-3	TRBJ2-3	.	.	CASSLSVDTDTQYF	TGTGCCAGCAGCTTAAGCGTAGACACAGATACGCAGTATTTT
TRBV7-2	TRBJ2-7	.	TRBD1	CASSLKGAAYEQYF	TGTGCCAGCAGCTTAAAGGGGGCGGCCTACGAGCAGTACTTC
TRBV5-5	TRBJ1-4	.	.	CASSLFTNEKLFF	TGTGCCAGCAGCTTGTTTACTAATGAAAAACTGTTTTTT
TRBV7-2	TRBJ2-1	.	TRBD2	CASSSKLAGGYNEQFF	TGTGCCAGCAGCTCCAAGCTAGCGGGGGGCTACAATGAGCAGTTCTTC
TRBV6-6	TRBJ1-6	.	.	CASRPEGLFSPLHF	TGTGCCAGCAGGCCTGAGGGGTTATTTTCACCCCTCCACTTT
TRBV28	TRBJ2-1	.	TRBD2	CASSLAGGNYNEQFF	TGTGCCAGCAGTTTAGCGGGGGGGAACTACAATGAGCAGTTCTTC
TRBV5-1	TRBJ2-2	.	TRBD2	CASSLAATSGGAGTGELFF	TGCGCCAGCAGCTTGGCCGCCACTAGCGGGGGGGCCGGGACCGGGGAGCTGTTTTTT
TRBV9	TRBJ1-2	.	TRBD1	CASSVAPAGQGNGYTF	TGTGCCAGCAGCGTAGCTCCTGCTGGACAGGGCAATGGCTACACCTTC
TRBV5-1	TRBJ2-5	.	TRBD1	CASSPDRGSETQYF	TGCGCCAGCAGCCCCGACAGGGGGTCGGAGACCCAGTACTTC
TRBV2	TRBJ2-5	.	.	CASSEEVAGETQYF	TGTGCCAGCAGTGAAGAGGTTGCGGGAGAGACCCAGTACTTC
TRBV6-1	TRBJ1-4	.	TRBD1	CASTNRGLTNEKLFF	TGTGCCAGCACTAACAGGGGGCTTACTAATGAAAAACTGTTTTTT
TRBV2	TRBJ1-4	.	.	CASSGLGAATNEKLFF	TGTGCCAGCAGTGGGTTGGGGGCCGCAACTAATGAAAAACTGTTTTTT
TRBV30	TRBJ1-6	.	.	CAWSVLGIIGALHF	TGTGCCTGGAGTGTTTTGGGCATCATCGGGGCCCTCCACTTT
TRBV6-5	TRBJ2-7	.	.	CASSFGGEQYF	TGTGCCAGCAGTTTCGGCGGAGAGCAGTACTTC